These T cell receptor beta chains were read from a single sample in a study of T cell responses to AZD1222 COVID-19 vaccine. The protocol was immunoSEQ multiplex PCR, while the TCRdb copy is restricted to in-frame clones and leaves out a portion. The table lists 200,000 to 250,000 clones, about 92% of them singletons. Sequenced here: peripheral blood, sampled on day 0 of MenACWY control vaccination. The receptors here all came from an adult in good health. Each CDR3 is given with its conserved first and last residue. Each record gives: V gene, D gene, J gene, clone size, CDR3 protein, CDR3 DNA. The D gene is left open where the match is weak. Rows may omit the clone size; those that give it use once, few, many or a size class.

v_call: TRBV7-9
d_call: NA
j_call: TRBJ2-1
clone_size: NA
cdr3_aa: CASSPPGPGEQFF
cdr3_nt: TGTGCCAGCAGCCCTCCGGGGCCGGGTGAGCAGTTCTTC

v_call: TRBV7-8
d_call: NA
j_call: TRBJ1-2
clone_size: NA
cdr3_aa: CASSQGGGRPNYGYTF
cdr3_nt: TGTGCCAGCAGCCAAGGCGGGGGACGCCCTAACTATGGCTACACCTTC

v_call: TRBV10-3
d_call: TRBD1
j_call: TRBJ2-7
clone_size: NA
cdr3_aa: CAIRGTGEGYEQYF
cdr3_nt: TGTGCCATCAGAGGGACAGGGGAGGGGTACGAGCAGTACTTC

v_call: TRBV6-5
d_call: NA
j_call: TRBJ1-6
clone_size: NA
cdr3_aa: CATRDSRNSPLHF
cdr3_nt: TGTGCCACGCGGGACTCCCGTAATTCACCCCTCCACTTT

v_call: TRBV5-1
d_call: NA
j_call: TRBJ2-4
clone_size: NA
cdr3_aa: CASSALLGGAKNIQYF
cdr3_nt: TGCGCCAGCAGCGCTCTTCTAGGGGGAGCCAAAAACATTCAGTACTTC

v_call: TRBV18
d_call: NA
j_call: TRBJ1-1
clone_size: once
cdr3_aa: CASSPPNNGLNTEAFF
cdr3_nt: TGTGCCAGCTCACCACCTAACAACGGATTGAACACTGAAGCTTTCTTT

v_call: TRBV7-9
d_call: NA
j_call: TRBJ1-1
clone_size: NA
cdr3_aa: CASSNPGTEAFF
cdr3_nt: TGTGCCAGCTCGAATCCGGGCACTGAAGCTTTCTTT

v_call: TRBV30
d_call: NA
j_call: TRBJ1-6
clone_size: NA
cdr3_aa: CAWSLDAGSPLHF
cdr3_nt: TGTGCCTGGAGTTTAGACGCGGGTTCACCCCTCCACTTT

v_call: TRBV5-4
d_call: NA
j_call: TRBJ1-2
clone_size: NA
cdr3_aa: CASNRDGANYGYTF
cdr3_nt: TGTGCCAGCAATCGCGACGGAGCTAACTATGGCTACACCTTC

v_call: TRBV11-3
d_call: NA
j_call: TRBJ1-3
clone_size: NA
cdr3_aa: CASRLIEYSGNTIYF
cdr3_nt: TGTGCCAGCAGACTCATCGAATACTCTGGAAACACCATATATTTT

v_call: TRBV7-9
d_call: NA
j_call: TRBJ2-3
clone_size: NA
cdr3_aa: CASSYTSSTDTQYF
cdr3_nt: TGTGCCAGCAGCTACACCTCAAGCACAGATACGCAGTATTTT

v_call: TRBV6-5
d_call: TRBD1
j_call: TRBJ2-7
clone_size: NA
cdr3_aa: CASRGTASYEQYF
cdr3_nt: TGTGCCAGCAGGGGGACAGCTTCCTACGAGCAGTACTTC

v_call: TRBV24-1
d_call: NA
j_call: TRBJ1-5
clone_size: NA
cdr3_aa: CATTPGCWPQHF
cdr3_nt: TGTGCCACCACCCCGGGCTGCTGGCCCCAGCATTTT

v_call: TRBV7-2
d_call: TRBD2
j_call: TRBJ2-2
clone_size: NA
cdr3_aa: CASSPRGGGPTGELFF
cdr3_nt: TGTGCCAGCAGCCCACGAGGCGGGGGGCCCACCGGGGAGCTGTTTTTT

v_call: TRBV27
d_call: TRBD1
j_call: TRBJ1-1
clone_size: NA
cdr3_aa: CASSQRQGNTEAFF
cdr3_nt: TGTGCCAGCAGTCAACGACAGGGAAACACTGAAGCTTTCTTT

v_call: TRBV5-8
d_call: TRBD2
j_call: TRBJ2-7
clone_size: NA
cdr3_aa: CASSLGQRGTYEQYF
cdr3_nt: TGTGCCAGCAGCTTGGGCCAGCGGGGGACCTACGAGCAGTACTTC

v_call: TRBV2
d_call: NA
j_call: TRBJ1-6
clone_size: NA
cdr3_aa: CASRGVRLSYNSPLHF
cdr3_nt: TGTGCCAGCAGGGGGGTCAGACTCTCCTATAATTCACCCCTCCACTTT

v_call: TRBV4-1
d_call: TRBD2
j_call: TRBJ2-7
clone_size: few
cdr3_aa: CASSLSAGGTYEQYF
cdr3_nt: TGCGCCAGCAGCCTATCCGCGGGGGGGACCTACGAGCAGTACTTC

v_call: TRBV10-3
d_call: NA
j_call: TRBJ1-5
clone_size: NA
cdr3_aa: CAISDPPDQPQHF
cdr3_nt: TGTGCCATCAGCGACCCTCCAGATCAGCCCCAGCATTTT

v_call: TRBV7-9
d_call: NA
j_call: TRBJ1-1
clone_size: NA
cdr3_aa: CASSHYNSDGAFF
cdr3_nt: TGTGCCAGCAGCCATTACAACAGTGATGGAGCTTTCTTT

v_call: TRBV6-5
d_call: TRBD1
j_call: TRBJ1-1
clone_size: NA
cdr3_aa: CASTRQGAVEAFF
cdr3_nt: TGTGCCAGCACCCGACAGGGGGCCGTGGAAGCTTTCTTT

v_call: TRBV3-1/TRBV3-2
d_call: NA
j_call: TRBJ1-1
clone_size: NA
cdr3_aa: CASSQDRVVRAHTEAFF
cdr3_nt: TGTGCCAGCAGCCAAGATCGAGTGGTACGGGCCCACACTGAAGCTTTCTTT

v_call: TRBV6-5
d_call: NA
j_call: TRBJ1-1
clone_size: NA
cdr3_aa: CASSYSMNSEAFF
cdr3_nt: TGTGCCAGCAGTTACTCGATGAACTCTGAAGCTTTCTTT

v_call: TRBV5-8
d_call: NA
j_call: TRBJ2-1
clone_size: NA
cdr3_aa: CASRPYTTQQTYNEQFF
cdr3_nt: TGTGCCAGCAGACCCTACACCACACAACAAACATACAATGAGCAGTTCTTC

v_call: TRBV6-5
d_call: NA
j_call: TRBJ1-4
clone_size: NA
cdr3_aa: CASSYGGTNEKLFF
cdr3_nt: TGTGCCAGCAGTTATGGGGGGACTAATGAAAAACTGTTTTTT

v_call: TRBV19
d_call: NA
j_call: TRBJ2-7
clone_size: NA
cdr3_aa: CASSIEGGTYEQYF
cdr3_nt: TGTGCCAGTAGTATAGAGGGGGGCACCTACGAGCAGTACTTC

v_call: TRBV2
d_call: TRBD1
j_call: TRBJ1-3
clone_size: NA
cdr3_aa: CASSAQGNTIYF
cdr3_nt: TGTGCCAGCAGTGCACAGGGGAACACCATATATTTT

v_call: TRBV29-1
d_call: NA
j_call: TRBJ1-1
clone_size: NA
cdr3_aa: CSVEDVGGIWAEAFF
cdr3_nt: TGCAGCGTTGAAGATGTTGGGGGAATCTGGGCTGAAGCTTTCTTT

v_call: TRBV5-4
d_call: NA
j_call: TRBJ1-5
clone_size: once
cdr3_aa: CASSLAGNNQPQHF
cdr3_nt: TGTGCCAGCAGCTTGGCCGGGAACAATCAGCCCCAGCATTTT

v_call: TRBV2
d_call: NA
j_call: TRBJ1-5
clone_size: NA
cdr3_aa: CASVIGPGYPQPQHF
cdr3_nt: TGTGCCAGCGTTATTGGACCAGGGTATCCTCAGCCCCAGCATTTT

v_call: TRBV2
d_call: NA
j_call: TRBJ1-3
clone_size: NA
cdr3_aa: CASSPSTAGTIYF
cdr3_nt: TGTGCCAGCAGTCCGTCGACAGCTGGGACCATATATTTT

v_call: TRBV6-5
d_call: NA
j_call: TRBJ2-3
clone_size: NA
cdr3_aa: CASSYSPGGSTDTQYF
cdr3_nt: TGTGCCAGCAGTTACTCGCCTGGGGGGAGCACAGATACGCAGTATTTT

v_call: TRBV6-2/TRBV6-3
d_call: NA
j_call: TRBJ1-5
clone_size: NA
cdr3_aa: CASSSGRDGPNQPQHF
cdr3_nt: TGTGCCAGCAGTTCAGGCCGGGACGGACCAAATCAGCCCCAGCATTTT

v_call: TRBV7-8
d_call: TRBD1
j_call: TRBJ2-5
clone_size: NA
cdr3_aa: CASSPAGTGKETQYF
cdr3_nt: TGTGCCAGCAGCCCAGCCGGGACAGGGAAAGAGACCCAGTACTTC

v_call: TRBV11-2
d_call: NA
j_call: TRBJ1-1
clone_size: NA
cdr3_aa: CASTPGTEAFF
cdr3_nt: TGTGCCAGCACCCCGGGGACTGAAGCTTTCTTT

v_call: TRBV15
d_call: TRBD1
j_call: TRBJ1-1
clone_size: NA
cdr3_aa: CATSSWDRGSTEAFF
cdr3_nt: TGTGCCACCAGCAGTTGGGACAGGGGGTCCACTGAAGCTTTCTTT

v_call: TRBV19
d_call: NA
j_call: TRBJ1-5
clone_size: NA
cdr3_aa: CASSIVGGYQPQHF
cdr3_nt: TGTGCCAGTAGTATAGTCGGGGGGTATCAGCCCCAGCATTTT

v_call: TRBV9
d_call: NA
j_call: TRBJ2-7
clone_size: NA
cdr3_aa: CASSPGTNSYEQYF
cdr3_nt: TGTGCCAGCAGCCCCGGGACAAACTCCTACGAGCAGTACTTC

v_call: TRBV7-8
d_call: TRBD2
j_call: TRBJ2-2
clone_size: NA
cdr3_aa: CASSFLRGGHLTTGELFF
cdr3_nt: TGTGCCAGCAGCTTTCTCCGGGGGGGACACCTCACCACCGGGGAGCTGTTTTTT

v_call: TRBV5-4
d_call: NA
j_call: TRBJ1-6
clone_size: once
cdr3_aa: CASSTQGPNSPLHF
cdr3_nt: TGTGCCAGCAGCACACAGGGCCCCAATTCACCCCTCCACTTT

v_call: TRBV7-2
d_call: TRBD2
j_call: TRBJ2-3
clone_size: NA
cdr3_aa: CASSPSGARDTQYF
cdr3_nt: TGTGCCAGCAGCCCTAGCGGGGCCCGGGATACGCAGTATTTT

v_call: TRBV19
d_call: NA
j_call: TRBJ1-3
clone_size: NA
cdr3_aa: CASSIANTIYF
cdr3_nt: TGTGCCAGTAGTATCGCGAACACCATATATTTT

v_call: TRBV5-1
d_call: NA
j_call: TRBJ2-3
clone_size: once
cdr3_aa: CASSLWGAKSDTQYF
cdr3_nt: TGCGCCAGCAGCTTGTGGGGGGCGAAGTCAGATACGCAGTATTTT

v_call: TRBV5-6
d_call: NA
j_call: TRBJ1-1
clone_size: NA
cdr3_aa: CASSWSRTEAFF
cdr3_nt: TGTGCCAGCAGCTGGTCCCGGACTGAAGCTTTCTTT

v_call: TRBV7-2
d_call: TRBD2
j_call: TRBJ2-2
clone_size: NA
cdr3_aa: CASSPGGWAGELFF
cdr3_nt: TGTGCCAGCAGCCCCGGGGGGTGGGCCGGGGAGCTGTTTTTT

v_call: TRBV19
d_call: NA
j_call: TRBJ1-2
clone_size: NA
cdr3_aa: CASSITGLGGYTF
cdr3_nt: TGTGCCAGTAGTATAACAGGGCTGGGTGGCTACACCTTC

v_call: TRBV27
d_call: TRBD2
j_call: TRBJ2-1
clone_size: once
cdr3_aa: CASSLGASRGGQRDYNEQFF
cdr3_nt: TGTGCCAGCAGTTTAGGGGCTAGTCGGGGGGGCCAGAGGGACTACAATGAGCAGTTCTTC

v_call: TRBV5-1
d_call: NA
j_call: TRBJ2-3
clone_size: NA
cdr3_aa: CASSLVGRGPDTQYF
cdr3_nt: TGCGCCAGCAGCTTGGTCGGGCGAGGGCCAGATACGCAGTATTTT

v_call: TRBV3-1/TRBV3-2
d_call: TRBD1
j_call: TRBJ1-1
clone_size: NA
cdr3_aa: CASSQVEGQDKAFF
cdr3_nt: TGTGCCAGCAGCCAAGTCGAAGGACAGGATAAAGCTTTCTTT

v_call: TRBV28
d_call: NA
j_call: TRBJ1-1
clone_size: once
cdr3_aa: CASSLAGMNTEAFF
cdr3_nt: TGTGCCAGCAGTTTAGCCGGGATGAACACTGAAGCTTTCTTT

v_call: TRBV7-9
d_call: NA
j_call: TRBJ2-7
clone_size: NA
cdr3_aa: CASSLEARYEQYF
cdr3_nt: TGTGCCAGCAGCTTAGAGGCACGCTACGAGCAGTACTTC

v_call: TRBV6-4
d_call: TRBD2
j_call: TRBJ2-5
clone_size: NA
cdr3_aa: CASSEERGETQYF
cdr3_nt: TGTGCCAGCAGTGAGGAGCGGGGGGAGACCCAGTACTTC

v_call: TRBV2
d_call: NA
j_call: TRBJ1-5
clone_size: NA
cdr3_aa: CASSPGRGDQPQHF
cdr3_nt: TGTGCCAGCAGTCCGGGGAGGGGAGATCAGCCCCAGCATTTT